These 7 T cell receptor beta chains were sequenced from one sample in a study of molecular identifiers for immune sequencing clone quantification. Each CDR3 protein is one row after TCRdb ran MiXCR on the PCR reads. The top ten hold 9% to 10% of the sample, which has about 100,000 distinct CDR3 sequences, 35% seen once. Sequencing was done on a sample of naive CD8+ T cells from blood, with Jurkat cell RNA spiked in. Subset indicated: FACS-sorted CD8+CD4-CCR7+CD45RA+ naive T cells. All receptors derive from a human donor in good health. Some libraries in this study had Jurkat cell RNA spiked in.

The rearrangement uses TRBV4-3 and TRBJ2-1; 7 nucleotides line up with TRBD2. The DNA end is more similar to TRBJ2-7, so the J call may be wrong. Germline lookup yields CDR1 LGHNA and CDR2 YSLEER. This CDR3 spans 16 amino acids. The CDR3 region has the DNA TGCGCCAGCAGCCAAGGACTAGCCCACCCAAGCAATGAGCAGTACTTC. It is translated as CASSQGLAHPSNEQYF.

This clonotype was counted a few times. The rearrangement joins TRBV11-2 to TRBJ2-1; D may correspond to TRBD1 or TRBD2 (5 bases each). Trimming took off 5 bases at V and 4 bases at J, with 15 bases between the two ends. The germline CDR1 and CDR2 sequences are SGHAT and FQNNGV. The CDR3 is made up of 15 amino acids. DNA for the CDR3: TGTGCCAGCAGCGTGGGGCAGGGACCTTACAATGAGCAGTTCTTC. Translating gives CASSVGQGPYNEQFF.

This clonotype was detected a few times. This chain joins TRBV4-1 and TRBJ2-7; D may be TRBD1 (5 bases). The CDR3 runs to 13 residues. Looked up from germline, CDR1 is MGHRA and CDR2 is YSYEKL. The V end was cut by 4 bases, the J end by 4 bases, with 11 bases between. CDR3 in amino acids: CASSLDRSYEQYF. CDR3 in DNA: TGCGCCAGCAGCCTAGACAGATCGTACGAGCAGTACTTC.

This chain connects TRBV11-2 to TRBJ2-3; D not certain. Trimming removed 5 bases at V and 6 bases at J, with 15 bases between. The CDR3 is 14 residues long. Germline values: CDR1 SGHAT, CDR2 FQNNGV. In nucleotides, the CDR3 is TGTGCCAGCAGCCCACCCCCCCGGTGGGATACGCAGTATTTT. Translation: CASSPPPRWDTQYF.

The chain uses TRBV20-1 and TRBJ1-5; D remains ambiguous. V was trimmed by 5 bases and J by 2 bases, leaving 10 bases between them. The CDR3 length is 13 residues. CDR1 is DFQATT, CDR2 SNEGSKA, per germline (reference sequence). The CDR3 is CSACFRGNQPQHF. The DNA for the CDR3 is TGCAGTGCTTGTTTCCGGGGCAATCAGCCCCAGCATTTT.

The chain couples TRBV9 to TRBJ2-7; 10 bases are a match to TRBD1. V dropped 3 bases and J dropped 2; count of bases not matched to a gene: 2. The CDR3 is 14 residues long. Per germline, CDR1 SGDLS and CDR2 YYNGEE. The CDR3 coding sequence is TGTGCCAGCAGCGCGACAGGGGGCACCTACGAGCAGTACTTC. Translated: CASSATGGTYEQYF.

Note on this clonotype: A junction end diverges from the germline sequence, so it may reflect a read error. The rearrangement links TRBV4-2 to TRBJ2-5; 10 nucleotides line up with TRBD2. This CDR3 contains 15 residues. From germline, CDR1 is LGHNA and CDR2 YNFKEQ. CDR3 residues: CASSQASGRSETQNF. Written as DNA, the CDR3 is TGTGCCAGCAGCCAGGCTAGCGGGAGATCAGAGACCCAGAACTTC.